This T cell receptor beta chain was identified during a study of graft-versus-host responses after intestinal transplantation. At the level of the study: Each patient got anti-thymocyte globulin induction, then tacrolimus and steroids for around three years.

Overall study findings and caveats: Detection of GvH clones occurred in recipient marrow, and some had their first appearance in ileum or blood.

TCRdb's table, derived via immunoSEQ multiplex PCR, lists solely in-frame clones and lacks some. Of 81,000 or so clones listed, around 93% were seen once; the top ten hold 1% to 1.4%. Looked up from germline, CDR1 is MNHEY and CDR2 is SMNVEV (reference sequence). The CDR3 loop spans 14 amino acids. V lost 7 bases to trimming and J lost 9 bases; unmatched junction nucleotides: 10. Comment on this clone: Its specificity is unknown.

V and J are TRBV27 and TRBJ2-1; 9 bases are a match to TRBD2. Sequencing used unstimulated CD8+ T cells sorted from spleen or lymph node cells, obtained before transplant. This receptor was taken from a human donor who was the organ donor for an intestinal transplant. CDR3 loop: CASKLGGGAIEQFF. In nucleotides, the CDR3 is TGTGCCAGCAAACTGGGCGGGGGGGCGATTGAGCAGTTCTTC.